The T cell receptor (beta chain) described here comes from a study of blood T cell repertoires in COVID-19. Overall study: Acute and convalescent COVID-19 specimens originated in the United States, Italy and Spain. T cells, B-cell-depleted T cells, or PBMCs supplied cDNA or gDNA.

Method: immunoSEQ multiplex PCR; TCRdb's copy keeps in-frame clones and lacks some. The sample lists some 210,000 clones, about nine tenths occurring once. Germline V gene lookup returns CDR1 SGHVS and CDR2 FNYEAQ. V lost 2 bases to trimming and J lost 5 bases, with 18 bases between them. The CDR3 contains 16 residues. The sample taken for sequencing was peripheral blood. This TCR was sampled from a man in his fifties or sixties who had recovered from COVID-19. The rearrangement joins TRBV7-6 to TRBJ1-1; D gene uncertain. Here the CDR3 DNA reads TGTGCCAGCAGCTTATCCGCTGGCCCAGGAGGAACTGAAGCTTTCTTT. Protein sequence: CASSLSAGPGGTEAFF.